A single sample gave rise to the 8 T cell receptor beta chains below, sequenced in a study of T cells in tuberculosis. Measured with immunoSEQ multiplex PCR; TCRdb has only the in-frame clones, and not every one. The sample carries tens of thousands of clones, around 81% recorded once. Cells were sorted from thawed PBMC rested overnight and stained with GMM-loaded CD1B tetramer, viability dye and anti-CD3. C32 glucose monomycolate from Rhodococcus equi was loaded onto the CD1B tetramers. The sample comprised CD1b-GMM tetramer-negative cells sorted from PBMCs. These receptors all stem from an adult woman with latent tuberculosis.

A few counts support this clone. The rearrangement joins TRBV5-5 to TRBJ1-3; D gene ambiguous. V was clipped by 2 bases and J by 0 bases, with 6 bases between them. There are 14 residues in the CDR3. CDR1 SGHKS and CDR2 YYEKEE come from the germline V gene (reference sequence). As DNA, the CDR3 is TGTGCCAGCAGCTTCGAGGGCTCTGGAAACACCATATATTTT. Its protein product is CASSFEGSGNTIYF.

This chain uses TRBV7-2 with TRBJ2-3; 14 nucleotides align to TRBD2. The V gene end was trimmed by 0 bases and the J gene end by 4 bases; junction bases not matched to a gene: 6. CDR1 SGHTA and CDR2 FQGNSA come from the germline V gene. The CDR3 is 18 residues long. CDR3 residues: CASSLAGGTSGGPDTQYF. CDR3 bases: TGTGCCAGCAGCTTAGCGGGAGGGACTAGCGGGGGTCCAGATACGCAGTATTTT.

This clone was seen more than once but under ten times. V usage is TRBV6-1 and J usage is TRBJ2-7; TRBD1 matches 10 bases. The CDR3 contains 15 residues. Germline V CDR1 and CDR2: MNHNS, SASEGT. V shed 2 bases and J 9 bases; nucleotides not matched to a gene: 10. Here the CDR3 DNA reads TGTGCCAGCAGTGAACCGGGACAGGGGACCCCCGCGCAGTACTTC. Amino acid sequence: CASSEPGQGTPAQYF.

The chain has TRBV4-1 and TRBJ2-7, with 15 nucleotides matching TRBD2. The germline gives CDR1 MGHRA, CDR2 YSYEKL. The J segment lost 0 bases and the V segment lost 1 base, leaving 7 bases of the junction unmatched. The length of the CDR3 is 19 residues. The CDR3 here is CASSQVGTSGRPRSYEQYF. The CDR3 region has the DNA TGCGCCAGCAGCCAAGTCGGGACTAGCGGGAGGCCCCGCTCCTACGAGCAGTACTTC.

The chain recombines TRBV12-5 with TRBJ2-7; 7 positions agree with TRBD1. The CDR3 covers 15 residues. J lost 2 bases, V lost 4 bases, and 8 bases had no gene match. Per germline, CDR1 LGHNT and CDR2 FRNRAP. In nucleotides, the CDR3 is TGTGCTAGTGGTTATGGGGACAGACATCCCTACGAGCAGTACTTC. This translates into CASGYGDRHPYEQYF.

The CDR3 spells CASSYPPGFEQFF. DNA for the CDR3: TGTGCCAGCAGTTACCCACCCGGTTTTGAGCAGTTCTTC. V is TRBV6-5 and J is TRBJ2-1; D not certain. Germline values: CDR1 MNHEY, CDR2 SVGAGI. V was shortened by 2 bases and J by 9 bases, with 11 bases between the two germline ends. The CDR3 is 13 residues long.

The V call is TRBV7-9, the J call TRBJ2-2, with a possible D match to TRBD2 (6 bases). Germline CDR1 SEHNR, CDR2 FQNEAQ (reference sequence). V was shortened by 0 bases and J by 4 bases, with 6 bases between the two germline ends. This CDR3 has 14 amino acids. The CDR3 protein is CASSLAGGTGELFF. Written as DNA, the CDR3 is TGTGCCAGCAGCTTAGCGGGAGGCACCGGGGAGCTGTTTTTT. Full variable domain (outside the CDR3, taken from reference TRBV7-9 and TRBJ2-2): DTGVSQNPRHKITKRGQNVTFRCDPISEHNRLYWYRQTLGQGPEFLTYFQNEAQLEKSRLLSDRFSAERPKGSFSTLEIQRTEQGDSAMYLCASSLAGGTGELFFGEGSRLTVL.

The genes are TRBV11-2 and TRBJ1-2; D is unresolved. From germline, CDR1 is SGHAT and CDR2 FQNNGV. There are 12 residues in the CDR3. Trimming left V 0 bases short and J 8 bases short, with 7 bases between. The DNA of the CDR3 is TGTGCCAGCAGCTTAGACGCGGGAGGCTACACCTTC. This translates into CASSLDAGGYTF.